This passage covers 8 T cell receptor beta chains from one sample sequenced in a study of radiotherapy plus CTLA-4 blockade in lung cancer. Libraries were prepared by immunoSEQ multiplex PCR; TCRdb keeps only in-frame clonotypes and omits some of them. Of some 100,000 clones listed, around 75% are singletons. Sequences were derived from peripheral blood, sampled from a patient treated with radiotherapy plus ipilimumab. The receptors originated from a human donor with non-small cell lung cancer who had a partial response to radiotherapy plus ipilimumab.

V usage is TRBV28 and J usage is TRBJ1-4; D gene uncertain. Trimming took 5 bases from V and 1 from J, leaving 11 bases between them. This CDR3 comprises 15 residues. Germline V gene lookup returns CDR1 MDHEN and CDR2 SYDVKM. Here the CDR3 reads CASSMTSLTNEKLFF. The CDR3 DNA sequence: TGTGCCAGCAGTATGACATCACTAACTAATGAAAAACTGTTTTTT. Full variable domain (remainder filled in from reference TRBV28 and TRBJ1-4): DVKVTQSSRYLVKRTGEKVFLECVQDMDHENMFWYRQDPGLGLRLIYFSYDVKMKEKGDIPEGYSVSREKKERFSLILESASTNQTSMYLCASSMTSLTNEKLFFGSGTQLSVL.

The J gene is TRBJ2-3, the V gene TRBV5-4; D perhaps matches TRBD2 (6 bases). Germline CDR1 and CDR2: SGHNT and YYREEE (reference sequence). Trimming left V 7 bases short and J 5 bases short, with 8 bases between. The CDR3 extends over 11 amino acids. CDR3 amino acids: CASLSGDTQYF. CDR3 in DNA: TGTGCCAGCCTTAGCGGAGATACGCAGTATTTT.

V and J are TRBV5-4 and TRBJ2-3; 8 nucleotides align to TRBD2. This CDR3 has 15 residues. The V and J ends lost 4 bases and 5 bases, in that order; junction bases with no gene match: 9. The germline CDR1 and CDR2 sequences are SGHNT and YYREEE (reference sequence). The CDR3 coding sequence is TGTGCCAGCAGCAAAAGCGGGAGTCCGGGAGATACGCAGTATTTT. Translated: CASSKSGSPGDTQYF.

This rearrangement joins TRBV5-1 to TRBJ2-1; 7 nucleotides agree with TRBD1. Germline V lookup: CDR1 SGHRS, CDR2 YFSETQ. The CDR3 has 13 residues. Trimming at V came to 7 bases and at J to 2 bases, leaving 3 bases not matched to a gene. This CDR3 is CASWDSPYNEQFF. As DNA, the CDR3 is TGCGCCAGCTGGGACAGTCCCTACAATGAGCAGTTCTTC.

This rearrangement joins TRBV7-2 to TRBJ2-7, with a weak D call TRBD2 (5 bases). CDR3 length: 16 residues. CDR1 is SGHTA, CDR2 FQGNSA, per germline. V gave up 1 base and J gave up 6 bases, with 19 bases separating them. In nucleotides, the CDR3 is TGTGCCAGCAGCTTAGATTTCCCCGGGCAGGAGGCCGAGCAGTACGTC. Encoded protein: CASSLDFPGQEAEQYV.

The chain carries TRBV6-6 and TRBJ1-6; 10 nucleotides match TRBD1. The CDR3 is 16 amino acids. V lost 3 bases and J lost 7; bases outside the gene matches: 6. Germline CDR1 is MNHNY and CDR2 is SVGAGI (reference sequence). CDR3 coding DNA: TGTGCCAGCAGTTATCCCGGACAGGGGGAAAATTCACCCCTCCACTTT. Its translation is CASSYPGQGENSPLHF.

The table lists this clone with a count of one. The chain is built from TRBV28 and TRBJ2-5; TRBD1 might be the D (5 bases). This CDR3 is built from 15 residues. Trimming shortened V by 2 bases and J by 2 bases, and 12 bases separated the two germline ends. From germline, CDR1 is MDHEN and CDR2 SYDVKM. The CDR3 here is CASSLTGWVQETQYF. For the CDR3, the DNA is TGTGCCAGCAGTTTAACAGGATGGGTACAAGAGACCCAGTACTTC.

Concerning this clone: Different DNA sequences within this sample yield the same CDR3. This chain joins TRBV9 and TRBJ1-5, with 9 positions matching TRBD1. V was pared by 2 bases and J by 3 bases, with 3 bases of the junction left unmatched. Germline V gene lookup returns CDR1 SGDLS and CDR2 YYNGEE. This CDR3 comprises 15 residues. This CDR3 reads CASSVGTGLNQPQHF. DNA for the CDR3: TGTGCCAGCAGCGTCGGGACAGGGCTCAATCAGCCCCAGCATTTT.